This TCR beta chain was found in a study of T-cell memory formation after mild COVID-19. Study background: TCR clusters largely stayed donor specific. Study conclusions and caveats: Contracting CD8+ clones were enriched in EMRA, CD4+ mainly in CM and EM. Contracting clones from day 15 to 85 had balanced CD4/CD8; later expanders favoured CD4+.

This clonotype was seen a few times. Its antigen remains unidentified. V was cut by 0 bases and J by 7 bases, with 10 bases left in between. The CDR3 consists of 14 residues. Germline CDR1 LGHNA, CDR2 YSLEER. Amplification by 5'RACE using constant-segment primers produced TCR alpha and TCR beta cDNA libraries that carried sample barcodes and UMIs. Using its own MiXCR run on the 5' RACE reads, TCRdb lists one record per CDR3 protein. The profile shows 250,000 to 350,000 distinct CDR3 sequences, about 15% of them singletons. The chain is built from TRBV4-3 and TRBJ1-5; D gene unclear. The sequenced sample consisted of PBMCs or a T cell subset sorted from them (not recorded which). The receptor comes from a man between 18 and 29 years old who had mild COVID-19 (a few samples of this study predate the infection). Cell type and time point are not known. The CDR3 reads CASSQDRPSQPQHF. Here the CDR3 DNA reads TGCGCCAGCAGCCAAGATCGGCCAAGCCAGCCCCAGCATTTT.